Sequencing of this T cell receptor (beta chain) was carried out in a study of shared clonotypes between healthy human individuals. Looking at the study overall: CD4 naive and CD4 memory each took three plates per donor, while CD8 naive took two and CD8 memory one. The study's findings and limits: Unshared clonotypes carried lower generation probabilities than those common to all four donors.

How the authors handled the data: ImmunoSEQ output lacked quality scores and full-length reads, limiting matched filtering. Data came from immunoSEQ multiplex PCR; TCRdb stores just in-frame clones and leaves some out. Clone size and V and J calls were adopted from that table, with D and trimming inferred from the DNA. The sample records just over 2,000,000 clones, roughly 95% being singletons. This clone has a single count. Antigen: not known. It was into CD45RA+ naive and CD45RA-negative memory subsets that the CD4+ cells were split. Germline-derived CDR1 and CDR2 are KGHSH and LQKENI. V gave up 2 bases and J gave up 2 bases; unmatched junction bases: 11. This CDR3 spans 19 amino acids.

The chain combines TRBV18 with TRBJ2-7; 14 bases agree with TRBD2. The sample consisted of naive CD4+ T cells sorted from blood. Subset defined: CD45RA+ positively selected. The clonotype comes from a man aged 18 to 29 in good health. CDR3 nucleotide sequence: TGTGCCAGCTCACCATATCCGACTAGCGGGAGGGAAGGTACCTACGAGCAGTACTTC. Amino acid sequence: CASSPYPTSGREGTYEQYF.